Listed below are T cell receptor beta chains from one sample, sequenced in a study of cytomegalovirus exposure and HLA in healthy donors. Assay: immunoSEQ multiplex PCR; the TCRdb copy retains only in-frame clones and omits some. Its clone listing holds 200,000 to 250,000 clones. Sequencing was carried out using PBMCs. The receptors come from a woman aged 25 to 45 in good health and CMV-seropositive. CDR3s include the opening cysteine and the closing phenylalanine or tryptophan. The D gene is left open where the match is weak.

D	J	V	CDR3	DNA
TRBD1	TRBJ1-4	TRBV19	CASSDRGSAEKLFF	TGTGCCAGTTCCGACAGGGGGTCGGCTGAAAAACTGTTTTTT
-	TRBJ2-7	TRBV18	CASSLAGATHEQYF	TGTGCCAGCTCACTGGCCGGAGCTACCCACGAGCAGTACTTC
-	TRBJ2-2	TRBV7-2	CASSLVGRAGGELFF	TGTGCCAGCAGCTTAGTGGGGCGAGCCGGCGGGGAGCTGTTTTTT
TRBD1	TRBJ1-5	TRBV16	CASSRGQGDQPQHF	TGTGCCAGCAGCCGGGGACAGGGCGACCAGCCCCAGCATTTT
-	TRBJ2-5	TRBV2	CASRPQARLKETQYF	TGTGCCAGCAGGCCGCAGGCCCGCCTTAAAGAGACCCAGTACTTC
-	TRBJ2-7	TRBV12-1	CASSTPGANF	TGTGCCAGCAGTACTCCGGGAGCGAACTTC
-	TRBJ2-5	TRBV6-1	CASSELRGGVRETQYF	TGTGCCAGCAGTGAACTAAGGGGGGGGGTGAGAGAGACCCAGTACTTC
-	TRBJ2-3	TRBV5-1	CASRSSGTSTDTQYF	TGCGCCAGCAGGTCCAGCGGTACTAGCACAGATACGCAGTATTTT
TRBD1	TRBJ1-4	TRBV7-9	CASSGHRGTGEKLFF	TGTGCCAGCAGCGGACACAGGGGGACGGGAGAAAAACTGTTTTTT
TRBD1	TRBJ1-1	TRBV27	CASSLRGGVTEAFF	TGTGCCAGCAGTCTACGAGGGGGCGTAACTGAAGCTTTCTTT
TRBD1	TRBJ2-1	TRBV11-2	CASSPPGQAYEQFF	TGTGCCAGCAGCCCCCCGGGACAGGCGTATGAGCAGTTCTTC
TRBD1	TRBJ1-1	TRBV7-9	CASIPFPGQGAHEAFF	TGTGCCAGCATCCCATTTCCGGGACAGGGGGCCCACGAAGCTTTCTTT
-	TRBJ1-3	TRBV6-5	CASSYSWGAGNTIYF	TGTGCCAGCAGTTACTCGTGGGGCGCGGGAAACACCATATATTTT
TRBD1	TRBJ1-5	TRBV10-3	CAISDILGQSQHF	TGTGCCATCAGTGATATCTTGGGACAGTCCCAGCATTTT
-	TRBJ2-3	TRBV19	CASSIGGDYSTDTQYF	TGTGCCAGTAGTATAGGGGGAGACTATAGCACAGATACGCAGTATTTT
-	TRBJ1-1	TRBV4-3	CASSPGLQNTEAFF	TGCGCCAGCAGCCCGGGACTCCAGAACACTGAAGCTTTCTTT
-	TRBJ1-1	TRBV7-2	CASSPTGFGREAFF	TGTGCCAGCAGCCCTACAGGCTTCGGTCGTGAAGCTTTCTTT
TRBD2	TRBJ2-7	TRBV10-3	CAISNGGDSYEQYF	TGTGCCATCAGCAACGGGGGGGACTCCTACGAGCAGTACTTC
TRBD2	TRBJ2-2	TRBV4-3	CASSQGSGGNTGELFF	TGCGCCAGCAGCCAAGGTAGCGGGGGGAACACCGGGGAGCTGTTTTTT
TRBD2	TRBJ2-7	TRBV6-5	CASRWTSGSSYEQYF	TGTGCCAGCAGGTGGACTAGCGGGAGCTCCTACGAGCAGTACTTC
-	TRBJ1-3	TRBV4-1	CASSQGRGRGDTIYF	TGCGCCAGCAGCCAAGGGCGGGGGCGCGGGGACACCATATATTTT